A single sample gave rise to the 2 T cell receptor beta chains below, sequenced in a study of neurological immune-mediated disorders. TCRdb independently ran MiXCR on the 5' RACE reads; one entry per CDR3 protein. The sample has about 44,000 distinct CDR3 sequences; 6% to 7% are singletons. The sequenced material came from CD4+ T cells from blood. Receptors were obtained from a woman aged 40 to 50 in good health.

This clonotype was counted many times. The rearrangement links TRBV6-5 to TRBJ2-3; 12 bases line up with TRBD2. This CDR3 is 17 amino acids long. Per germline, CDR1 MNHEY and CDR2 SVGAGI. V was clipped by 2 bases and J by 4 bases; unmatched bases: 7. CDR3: CASSYNGLAGRADTQYF. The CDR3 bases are TGTGCCAGCAGTTACAACGGACTAGCGGGAAGGGCAGATACGCAGTATTTT.

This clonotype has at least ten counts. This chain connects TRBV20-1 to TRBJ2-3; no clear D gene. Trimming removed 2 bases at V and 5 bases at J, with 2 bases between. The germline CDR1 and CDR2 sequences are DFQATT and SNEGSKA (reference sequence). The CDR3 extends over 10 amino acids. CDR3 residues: CSARKDTQYF. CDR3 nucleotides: TGCAGTGCTAGAAAAGATACGCAGTATTTT.